Given below is one TCR beta chain in context. Its target is not known. CDR1 is LGHNA, CDR2 YSLEER, per germline. Trimming removed 7 bases at V and 5 bases at J, with 15 bases between. This CDR3 contains 15 residues. These data originate in a study of T cell repertoires in cytomegalovirus infection. In the study overall: In the study, CMV epitopes included recently identified HLA-C-restricted and well-studied HLA-B-restricted ones.

TCRdb passed the reads through MiXCR, listing each CDR3 protein once. The repertoire consists of 450,000 to 600,000 distinct CDR3 sequences, with roughly 43% occurring once and the leading ten covering around 45%. The material was cultured PBMCs, obtained from culture after CMV antigen stimulation. This chain joins TRBV4-3 and TRBJ1-6, with D possibly matching TRBD1 (6 bases). The sequence was collected from a human donor in good health (CMV status not recorded). Some clones in this sample may be carry-over from other donors' samples. The CDR3 loop reads CASKLQGFDNSPLHF. CDR3 DNA sequence: TGCGCCAGCAAGCTACAGGGATTCGATAATTCACCCCTCCACTTT.